One sample yielded the 30 T cell receptor beta chains listed below, sequenced in a study of control samples from healthy donors and cancer patients. Some clones are missing from TCRdb's copy, which holds only in-frame ones; the method was immunoSEQ multiplex PCR. The sample includes under 80,000 clones, about 95% of them seen just once. Source material: blood. Source of these receptors: a woman aged 40 to 55 in good health.

This chain joins TRBV5-4 and TRBJ1-1; 9 bases are a match to TRBD1. V lost 4 bases and J lost 0; bases outside the gene matches: 10. This CDR3 has 17 residues. CDR1 is SGHNT, CDR2 YYREEE, per germline (reference sequence). CDR3: CASSVPGQGKMNTEAFF. The CDR3 nucleotides read TGTGCCAGCAGCGTACCGGGACAGGGAAAGATGAACACTGAAGCTTTCTTT.

This sequence joins TRBV29-1 and TRBJ1-1; weak D call: TRBD1 (5 bases). Trimming left V 4 bases short and J 4 bases short, with 13 bases between. The CDR3 spans 13 residues. CDR1 is SQVTM, CDR2 ANQGSEA, per germline. CDR3 DNA: TGCAGCGTTGGGGGCGGGACTAGCACTGAAGCTTTCTTT. Translated, it gives CSVGGGTSTEAFF.

The chain links TRBV10-3 to TRBJ1-1; a weak D match, TRBD1 (5 bases). This CDR3 is built from 15 residues. The germline V gene has CDR1 ENHRY and CDR2 SYGVKD. Trimming pared 4 bases from V and 3 bases from J, leaving 15 bases between. DNA for the CDR3: TGTGCCATCAGTGGTCTGGGAATGGGGGACACTGAAGCTTTCTTT. It codes for CAISGLGMGDTEAFF.

This clone was observed a handful of times. The chain recombines TRBV30 with TRBJ1-2; 7 positions match TRBD1. CDR1 and CDR2 from the germline V gene are GTSNPN and SVGIG (reference sequence). J was trimmed by 5 bases and V by 2 bases; bases with no gene match: 5. This CDR3 has 13 residues. This CDR3 reads CAWSWTGMYGYTF. The CDR3 DNA sequence: TGTGCCTGGAGTTGGACAGGCATGTATGGCTACACCTTC.

The chain has TRBV6-1 and TRBJ2-1, with a tentative D call TRBD1 (5 bases). The CDR3 is made up of 15 amino acids. Germline-derived CDR1 and CDR2 are MNHNS and SASEGT. V lost 3 bases to trimming and J lost 4 bases, with 13 bases between them. The DNA of the CDR3 is TGTGCCAGCAGTGAGGGTCAGACAGATTACAATGAGCAGTTCTTC. Amino acid sequence: CASSEGQTDYNEQFF.

The J gene is TRBJ2-5, the V gene TRBV7-9, with D uncertain. The CDR3 extends over 14 amino acids. Looked up from germline, CDR1 is SEHNR and CDR2 is FQNEAQ (reference sequence). V was trimmed by 0 bases and J by 6 bases, leaving 11 bases between them. The CDR3 reads CASSLASTEKTQYF. As DNA, the CDR3 is TGTGCCAGCAGCTTAGCTTCAACAGAAAAGACCCAGTACTTC. Filled out from reference TRBV7-9 and TRBJ2-5, the complete variable domain reads DTGVSQNPRHKITKRGQNVTFRCDPISEHNRLYWYRQTLGQGPEFLTYFQNEAQLEKSRLLSDRFSAERPKGSFSTLEIQRTEQGDSAMYLCASSLASTEKTQYFGPGTRLLVL.

The chain recombines TRBV5-1 with TRBJ1-1, with 9 bases aligning to TRBD1. The CDR3 has 14 amino acids. The germline CDR1 and CDR2 sequences are SGHRS and YFSETQ. The junction had 8 bases not matched to a gene; V was cut back by 4 bases and J by 7 bases. CDR3 amino acids: CASSPGQGFREAFF. The CDR3 DNA follows: TGCGCCAGCAGCCCGGGACAGGGCTTTCGTGAAGCTTTCTTT.

The chain recombines TRBV2 with TRBJ1-6; D is ambiguous. CDR1 SNHLY and CDR2 FYNNEI come from the germline V gene. V was cut by 3 bases and J by 5 bases, with 11 bases left in between. The CDR3 runs 15 residues. In nucleotides, the CDR3 is TGTGCCAGCAGTGATGTTACCTCGGATAATTCACCCCTCCACTTT. This codes for CASSDVTSDNSPLHF.

This rearrangement joins TRBV24-1 to TRBJ2-5; D not certain. V lost 2 bases and J 5 bases, leaving 11 bases between the germline ends. CDR3 length: 14 amino acids. Germline CDR1 reads KGHDR; CDR2 reads SFDVKD. CDR3 nucleotide sequence: TGTGCCACCAGTGATTCAAAGGGTTGGGAGACCCAGTACTTC. This sequence encodes CATSDSKGWETQYF.

This chain links TRBV4-1 with TRBJ2-2; D unclear. CDR1 is MGHRA and CDR2 is YSYEKL in the germline V gene. The CDR3 has 12 residues. Trimming took 0 bases from V and 5 from J, leaving 1 base between them. CDR3 DNA sequence: TGCGCCAGCAGCCAAGAAACCGGGGAGCTGTTTTTT. It is translated as CASSQETGELFF.

The chain's CDR3 is CASSWDRGMNTEAFF. CDR3 bases: TGTGCCAGCAGTTGGGACAGGGGGATGAACACTGAAGCTTTCTTT. The chain carries TRBV27 and TRBJ1-1, with 11 bases identical to TRBD1. Losses at the gene ends were 4 bases for V and 0 bases for J; bases not matched to a gene: 1. Germline CDR1 MNHEY, CDR2 SMNVEV (reference sequence). CDR3 length: 15 amino acids.

The chain carries TRBV18 and TRBJ1-3; D remains unclear. V was shortened by 3 bases and J by 4 bases, with 19 bases between the two germline ends. The CDR3 consists of 17 residues. Germline CDR1 reads KGHSH; CDR2 reads LQKENI. The chain's CDR3 is CASSPRSRVGAGNTIYF. In DNA, the CDR3 is TGTGCCAGCTCACCTAGGAGCCGGGTAGGCGCCGGAAACACCATATATTTT.

V usage is TRBV11-3 and J usage is TRBJ2-5, with D hard to call. The V end lost 5 bases, the J end lost 7 bases, and 17 bases lay between the germline ends. Germline values: CDR1 SGHNT, CDR2 YENEEA. This CDR3 region has 14 residues. The CDR3 loop reads CASSPHRAAGTQYF. The CDR3 bases are TGTGCCAGCAGCCCCCACCGGGCAGCCGGGACCCAGTACTTC.

V and J are TRBV5-1 and TRBJ1-1, with a weak D call TRBD1 (5 bases). Germline V gene sequence: CDR1 SGHRS, CDR2 YFSETQ. Trimming removed 3 bases from V and 5 bases from J, with 8 bases in between. The CDR3 has 12 residues. CDR3 sequence: CASSSEGTEAFF. CDR3 nucleotide sequence: TGCGCCAGCAGCTCCGAGGGGACTGAAGCTTTCTTT.

The chain recombines TRBV7-9 with TRBJ2-7; tentatively, D is TRBD2 (6 bases). Trimming stripped 5 bases from V and 0 bases from J, with 14 bases between. CDR3 length: 15 amino acids. Per the germline V gene, CDR1 is SEHNR and CDR2 is FQNEAQ (reference sequence). The CDR3 reads CASSSLGGSSYEQYF. The CDR3 nucleotides are TGTGCCAGCAGCAGTTTGGGGGGAAGCTCCTACGAGCAGTACTTC.

About this clone itself: The same CDR3 arises from other DNA sequences in this sample as well. This chain connects TRBV7-2 to TRBJ2-7; D remains ambiguous. V was clipped by 3 bases and J by 0 bases, with 0 bases between them. Germline loops: CDR1 SGHTA, CDR2 FQGNSA. This CDR3 has 11 amino acids. CDR3 sequence: CASSFSYEQYF. CDR3 nucleotides: TGTGCCAGCAGCTTCTCCTACGAGCAGTACTTC.

The chain links TRBV5-1 to TRBJ1-6, with no clear D. Trimming removed 0 bases from V and 12 bases from J, with 13 bases in between. In germline, CDR1 is SGHRS, CDR2 YFSETQ. CDR3 length equals 14 residues. The CDR3 DNA is TGCGCCAGCAGCTTGGAAGGCCCCCGAGGACCCCTCCACTTT. This codes for CASSLEGPRGPLHF.

The chain links TRBV5-1 to TRBJ1-3; D call uncertain. Trimming removed 4 bases from V and 1 base from J, with 9 bases in between. The CDR3 has 14 amino acids. Germline-derived CDR1 and CDR2 are SGHRS and YFSETQ. In DNA, the CDR3 is TGCGCCAGCAGCGACGTAAGATCTGGAAACACCATATATTTT. Its protein product is CASSDVRSGNTIYF.

The rearrangement uses TRBV3-1 (or the pseudogene TRBV3-2) and TRBJ1-4; no clear D gene. V was shortened by 1 base and J by 7 bases, with 4 bases between the two germline ends. Germline loops: CDR1 LGHDT, CDR2 YNNKEL (reference sequence). The CDR3 covers 12 residues. CDR3 in DNA: TGTGCCAGCAGCCAAGGAAGTGAAAAACTGTTTTTT. This translates into CASSQGSEKLFF.

This chain joins TRBV7-9 and TRBJ2-7; D possibly matches TRBD1 or TRBD2 (5 bases each). Between the trimmed V and J ends, which lost 5 bases and 0 bases, there was a span of 14 bases. This CDR3 has 15 residues. Germline values: CDR1 SEHNR, CDR2 FQNEAQ (reference sequence). This chain's CDR3 is CASSPVYGGSYEQYF. In DNA form, the CDR3 reads TGTGCCAGCAGCCCAGTTTATGGGGGCTCCTACGAGCAGTACTTC.

The chain carries TRBV11-2 and TRBJ1-3, with D perhaps TRBD1 (5 bases). The ends were cut back, 4 bases at V and 2 bases at J, with 9 bases in the middle. The germline V gene has CDR1 SGHAT and CDR2 FQNNGV. CDR3 size: 14 residues. The CDR3 DNA is TGTGCCAGCAGCTCAGGGTCCGCTGGAAACACCATATATTTT. Translation gives CASSSGSAGNTIYF.

This chain links TRBV7-2 with TRBJ1-1, with D hard to call. The V gene's germline CDR1 is SGHTA and CDR2 FQGNSA. The CDR3 has 12 amino acids. V was shortened by 11 bases and J by 4 bases, with 14 bases between the two germline ends. CDR3: CACPTRSTEAFF. The CDR3 DNA reads TGTGCCTGCCCAACAAGGAGCACTGAAGCTTTCTTT.

The V gene is TRBV6-4, the J gene TRBJ1-5, with TRBD1 as a possible D gene (6 bases). Germline lookup yields CDR1 MRHNA and CDR2 SNTAGT. The germline V and J ends were trimmed by 4 bases and 3 bases, with 10 bases remaining between them. This CDR3 contains 14 residues. CDR3 in DNA: TGTGCCAGCAGTGTAGGGGGGGTCAATCAGCCCCAGCATTTT. Residues: CASSVGGVNQPQHF.

The rearrangement links TRBV6-4 to TRBJ2-1; 8 bases agree with TRBD2. In germline, CDR1 is MRHNA, CDR2 SNTAGT. CDR3 length equals 17 residues. The V gene end was trimmed by 3 bases and the J gene end by 3 bases; junction bases not matched to a gene: 10. CDR3: CASSEEIGLANYNEQFF. CDR3 in DNA: TGTGCCAGCAGTGAAGAGATCGGACTAGCTAACTACAATGAGCAGTTCTTC.

The chain joins TRBV2 to TRBJ2-3; D ambiguous. Trimming left V 7 bases short and J 1 base short, with 3 bases between. The germline CDR1 and CDR2 sequences are SNHLY and FYNNEI. This CDR3 region has 11 residues. The CDR3 sequence: CASTRTDTQYF. CDR3 nucleotide sequence: TGTGCCAGCACGCGCACAGATACGCAGTATTTT.

This rearrangement joins TRBV29-1 to TRBJ1-3; D is unresolved. With 2 bases removed from V and 3 bases from J, the gap between germline ends came to 5 bases. The CDR3 runs 12 residues. Germline V gene data show CDR1 as SQVTM and CDR2 as ANQGSEA. The CDR3 sequence: CSVESVGNTIYF. As DNA, the CDR3 is TGCAGCGTTGAATCAGTTGGAAACACCATATATTTT.

J is TRBJ1-5 and V is TRBV28; D gene unclear. The ends were cut back, 10 bases at V and 2 bases at J, with 15 bases in the middle. CDR1 is MDHEN and CDR2 is SYDVKM in the germline V gene. The CDR3 length is 14 residues. CDR3 protein: CAIADGTGNQPQHF. The CDR3 nucleotides are TGTGCCATCGCGGACGGAACTGGCAATCAGCCCCAGCATTTT.

V and J are TRBV4-3 and TRBJ2-7, with a tentative D call TRBD2 (7 bases). The ends were cut back, 1 base at V and 3 bases at J, with 13 bases in the middle. This CDR3 has 15 residues. The germline gives CDR1 LGHNA, CDR2 YSLEER. The CDR3 bases are TGCGCCAGCAGCCAAGGGCGCGGGGGCTTCTACGAGCAGTACTTC. This gives the protein CASSQGRGGFYEQYF.

V usage is TRBV6-5 and J usage is TRBJ2-7, with a weak D call TRBD1 (5 bases). Trimming pared 7 bases from V and 0 bases from J, leaving 13 bases between. The CDR3 is 14 residues long. Germline V gives CDR1 MNHEY, CDR2 SVGAGI. CDR3 coding DNA: TGTGCCAGCATACAGGACACCCGCTCCTACGAGCAGTACTTC. Protein sequence: CASIQDTRSYEQYF.

V usage is TRBV7-8 and J usage is TRBJ2-7; 7 bases line up with TRBD2. CDR3 length: 18 residues. V was pared by 1 base and J by 5 bases, with 17 bases of the junction left unmatched. In germline, CDR1 is SGHVS, CDR2 FQNEAQ. In DNA form, the CDR3 reads TGTGCCAGCAGCTTAGTGAGAGCGGGACCCCCGAGTGCCGACGAGCAGTACTTC. Translated, it gives CASSLVRAGPPSADEQYF.